The rows below give T cell receptor beta chains drawn from one sample of a study of CD8 T cells in Susac syndrome. TCRdb reprocessed the immunoSEQ multiplex PCR reads via MiXCR and lists one record per CDR3 protein. The sample has some 160,000 distinct CDR3 sequences; around 90% are singletons. Input material: CD4+ T cells from PBMCs. The receptors here all came from a human donor in good health. The CDR3 runs from the conserved cysteine through the conserved F or W. The D gene is left open where the match is weak. For some rows the clone size is stated as once, few or many, or as a class when expanded; others skip it.

D: NA; length: 16; J: TRBJ2-2; size: once; V: TRBV5-1; CDR3: CASSLAAGDSTGELFF; DNA: TGCGCCAGCAGCTTGGCCGCAGGGGATAGTACCGGGGAGCTGTTTTTT
D: NA; length: 13; J: TRBJ2-1; size: NA; V: TRBV27; CDR3: CASSLRLTNEQFF; DNA: TGTGCCAGCAGTTTGCGCCTTACCAATGAGCAGTTCTTC
D: NA; length: 14; J: TRBJ2-5; size: NA; V: TRBV11-2; CDR3: CASSLAHQQETQYF; DNA: TGTGCCAGCAGCTTAGCACACCAGCAAGAGACCCAGTACTTC
D: NA; length: 16; J: TRBJ1-1; size: NA; V: TRBV6-2/TRBV6-3; CDR3: CASSSVHRQDYTEAFF; DNA: TGTGCCAGCAGTTCGGTCCATAGACAGGACTACACTGAAGCTTTCTTT
D: NA; length: 12; J: TRBJ2-4; size: NA; V: TRBV12-3/TRBV12-4; CDR3: CASSLGVGIQYF; DNA: TGTGCCAGCAGTTTAGGGGTGGGAATTCAGTACTTC
D: TRBD2; length: 19; J: TRBJ2-1; size: NA; V: TRBV7-9; CDR3: CASSFNPGLAGGQYNEQFF; DNA: TGTGCCAGCAGCTTTAACCCGGGACTAGCGGGAGGGCAATACAATGAGCAGTTCTTC
D: NA; length: 10; J: TRBJ2-7; size: NA; V: TRBV28; CDR3: CATGSYEQYF; DNA: TGTGCCACGGGTTCGTACGAGCAGTACTTC
D: TRBD1; length: 14; J: TRBJ2-5; size: NA; V: TRBV29-1; CDR3: CSVAGTAYQETQYF; DNA: TGCAGCGTTGCCGGGACAGCGTACCAAGAGACCCAGTACTTC
D: TRBD2; length: 16; J: TRBJ2-5; size: NA; V: TRBV5-1; CDR3: CASSQRLAGGQETQYF; DNA: TGCGCCAGCAGCCAACGACTAGCGGGAGGGCAAGAGACCCAGTACTTC
D: NA; length: 14; J: TRBJ2-2; size: NA; V: TRBV20-1; CDR3: CSALRGDSAGELFF; DNA: TGCAGTGCTCTCCGGGGTGATAGCGCCGGGGAGCTGTTTTTT
D: TRBD1; length: 15; J: TRBJ1-2; size: NA; V: TRBV6-1; CDR3: CASNSFLGGDAGYTF; DNA: TGTGCCAGCAACAGCTTCCTAGGGGGCGATGCTGGCTACACCTTC
D: NA; length: 17; J: TRBJ2-6; size: NA; V: TRBV4-3; CDR3: CASSQGHTRDGANVLTF; DNA: TGCGCCAGCAGCCAGGGGCACACCCGGGATGGGGCCAACGTCCTGACTTTC
D: NA; length: 12; J: TRBJ2-7; size: NA; V: TRBV5-1; CDR3: CASSLDRYEQYF; DNA: TGTGCCAGCAGTCTGGACCGATACGAGCAGTACTTC
D: NA; length: 12; J: TRBJ1-1; size: NA; V: TRBV29-1; CDR3: CSVNLQNTEAFF; DNA: TGCAGCGTCAACTTACAGAACACTGAAGCTTTCTTT
D: NA; length: 13; J: TRBJ2-5; size: NA; V: TRBV20-1; CDR3: CGISNKISETQYF; DNA: TGCGGGATCTCGAACAAAATCTCCGAGACCCAGTACTTC
D: NA; length: 14; J: TRBJ1-3; size: NA; V: TRBV4-1; CDR3: CASSQGILGNTIYF; DNA: TGCGCCAGCAGCCAAGGAATACTTGGAAACACCATATATTTT
D: NA; length: 13; J: TRBJ1-1; size: NA; V: TRBV10-1; CDR3: CASRLDRSGEAFF; DNA: TGCGCCAGCAGACTAGACAGGTCGGGTGAAGCTTTCTTT